This T cell receptor beta chain is drawn from a study of T-cell memory formation after mild COVID-19. TCRdb used MiXCR to reprocess the 5' RACE reads, holding one entry per CDR3 protein. The repertoire has almost 550,000 distinct CDR3 sequences, roughly 20% of them found once; the top ten carry around 12%. This clonotype has only one observation. The sequence derives from an adult woman who had mild COVID-19 (a few samples of this study predate the infection). Cell type and time point are not known. Sequences were obtained from PBMCs or a T cell subset sorted from them (not recorded which).

CDR3 DNA: TGTGCCAGCAGCCTCCGACCCCCTTCCAACTCTTTGGGCACTGAAGCTTTCTTT. Residues: CASSLRPPSNSLGTEAFF. The chain links TRBV5-4 to TRBJ1-1; D is uncertain. The V end lost 4 bases, the J end lost 4 bases, and 26 bases lay between the germline ends. Germline CDR1 reads SGHNT; CDR2 reads YYREEE (reference sequence). There are 18 residues in the CDR3. The whole variable domain, remainder taken from reference TRBV5-4 and TRBJ1-1, is ETGVTQSPTHLIKTRGQQVTLRCSSQSGHNTVSWYQQALGQGPQFIFQYYREEENGRGNFPPRFSGLQFPNYSSELNVNALELDDSALYLCASSLRPPSNSLGTEAFFGQGTRLTVV.